The rows below give T cell receptor beta chains drawn from one sample of a study of cytomegalovirus exposure and HLA in healthy donors. Data came from immunoSEQ multiplex PCR; TCRdb stores just in-frame clones and leaves some out. The sample has roughly 100,000 clones, more than 65% seen once. Input material: PBMCs. Every receptor here comes from a man aged 25-40 years in good health and CMV-seronegative. Each CDR3 is given with its conserved first and last residue. A D gene is named only where the DNA matches it firmly. Expanded clones are given a class, and other clones once, few, many or no size at all.

cdr3_nt cdr3_aa d_call v_call clone_size j_call
TGTGCCAGCAGCGTAGCTGGGACAGATAATTCACCCCTCCACTTT CASSVAGTDNSPLHF TRBD1 TRBV9 few TRBJ1-6
TGTGCCAGCAGCTCTACTAGCGGGGGAACAGATACGCAGTATTTT CASSSTSGGTDTQYF TRBD2 TRBV11-3 . TRBJ2-3
TGTGCCAGCAGCCCGCGGACTAGCGGGAGGTGGGAGACCCAGTACTTC CASSPRTSGRWETQYF TRBD2 TRBV7-8 once TRBJ2-5
TGTGCCAGCAGCTTGGACAGGGGAATTGGGGAGCAGTACTTC CASSLDRGIGEQYF TRBD1 TRBV11-2 . TRBJ2-7
TGTGCCAGCAGTCAACTGGACAGGAATGAAAAACTGTTTTTT CASSQLDRNEKLFF TRBD1 TRBV28 . TRBJ1-4
TGCGCCAGCAGCCCCCTCGGGGAGTCGAACTATGGCTACACCTTC CASSPLGESNYGYTF . TRBV5-1 . TRBJ1-2
TGTGCCAGCAGCCAAGGAAATGACAGGAACTATGGCTACACCTTC CASSQGNDRNYGYTF . TRBV28 . TRBJ1-2
TGTGCCAGCAGTGAATTCCCGCCCCCAGCGGGAGGGCTCGCAGATACGCAGTATTTT CASSEFPPPAGGLADTQYF TRBD2 TRBV6-1 once TRBJ2-3
TGTGCCAGCAGCTTCGGAGGGACAGGGGGGGAAAAACTGTTTTTT CASSFGGTGGEKLFF TRBD1 TRBV5-6 few TRBJ1-4
TGTGCCAGCTCATTAGCCGGTCGGGGTAACTATGGCTACACCTTC CASSLAGRGNYGYTF . TRBV18 . TRBJ1-2
TGTGCCAGCTCACCCCTATCAGGGGTGGCCAAAAACATTCAGTACTTC CASSPLSGVAKNIQYF . TRBV18 . TRBJ2-4
TGTGCCAGCGGGACAGCCAACACCGGGGAGCTGTTTTTT CASGTANTGELFF TRBD1 TRBV28 . TRBJ2-2
TGTGCCAGCAGTTTCACCGGGACTAGGTCAGCCGGGGAGCTGTTTTTT CASSFTGTRSAGELFF TRBD2 TRBV6-6 once TRBJ2-2
TGTGCCACCAGGTACAGTCCCTACGAGCAGTACTTC CATRYSPYEQYF . TRBV27 . TRBJ2-7
TGTGCCAGCAGTGAAAGTGGGAGGGCCTTCGGAACGCAGTATTTT CASSESGRAFGTQYF TRBD2 TRBV25-1 few TRBJ2-3
TGTGCCAGCAGTCCAGGGGAAGGCTCCTACGAGCAGTACTTC CASSPGEGSYEQYF . TRBV6-6 . TRBJ2-7
TGTGCCAGCAGCCAACTAGCGGGAGACGGTGAGCAGTTCTTC CASSQLAGDGEQFF TRBD2 TRBV27 few TRBJ2-1
TGTGCCAGCAGTTCACCGGGACAGGGGGCGCTTGAGACCCAGTACTTC CASSSPGQGALETQYF TRBD1 TRBV28 . TRBJ2-5
TGTGCCAGCAGCCAAGCAGCGGGCGTCTCCTACGAGCAGTACTTC CASSQAAGVSYEQYF . TRBV4-2 . TRBJ2-7
TGTGCCAGCAGCTTAAGTGCGGGTAAGAACAATGAGCAGTTCTTC CASSLSAGKNNEQFF . TRBV11-3 . TRBJ2-1
TGTGCCAGCAGCGCTAGCTACGAGGGCACAGATACGCAGTATTTT CASSASYEGTDTQYF . TRBV9 . TRBJ2-3
TGTGCCAGCAGCTTAACTTCCCAGACTTATAGCAATCAGCCCCAGCATTTT CASSLTSQTYSNQPQHF . TRBV7-8 few TRBJ1-5
TGTGCCAGCAGGAGGACTGGTAGAGAGACCCAGTACTTC CASRRTGRETQYF . TRBV6-5 . TRBJ2-5
TGTGCCTGGAGTTTTAAGGACAGGGCTGGAAACACCATATATTTT CAWSFKDRAGNTIYF TRBD1 TRBV30 . TRBJ1-3
TGTGCCAGCAGTCCTAGGGACAGTTACAATGAGCAGTTCTTC CASSPRDSYNEQFF TRBD1 TRBV28 . TRBJ2-1
TGTGCCTGGAGTGTACAAGGACTGAACACCGGGGAGCTGTTTTTT CAWSVQGLNTGELFF . TRBV30 . TRBJ2-2
TGTGCCAGCAGCCCCCTTTTTCCCTACGAGCAGTACTTC CASSPLFPYEQYF . TRBV7-9 . TRBJ2-7
TGCGCCAGCAGCCAAGCGGCGGGAGGCTACGAGCAGTACTTC CASSQAAGGYEQYF TRBD2 TRBV4-3 . TRBJ2-7
TGTGCCAGCTCGCCGGGACAGGGGATGGCCGGACTATTCATGAACACTGAAGCTTTCTTT CASSPGQGMAGLFMNTEAFF TRBD1 TRBV2 . TRBJ1-1
TGTGCCAGCAGTTTGACCCCGGACAGTCCTAGGTACGAGCAGTACTTC CASSLTPDSPRYEQYF . TRBV28 . TRBJ2-7
TGTGCCAGCAGTGCCAGGACAGGGGGCGGAATCGGGGAGCTGTTTTTT CASSARTGGGIGELFF TRBD1 TRBV6-1 few TRBJ2-2
TGTGCCAGCAGTGAAGCCTCAGGGAGGGGAAACACCATATATTTT CASSEASGRGNTIYF . TRBV2 few TRBJ1-3
TGTGCCAGCAGTCAACGGGACAGGGGTACCTACGAGCAGTACTTC CASSQRDRGTYEQYF TRBD1 TRBV27 . TRBJ2-7
TGTGCCAGCACCGGGGGATCGTATGGAAACACCATATATTTT CASTGGSYGNTIYF . TRBV28 . TRBJ1-3
TGCGCCAGCAGCCGCCAGAAGGGAGCCGAGCAGTACTTC CASSRQKGAEQYF . TRBV4-3 . TRBJ2-7
TGTGCCTGGAGGGAACAGGGTACCCACGAGCAGTACTTC CAWREQGTHEQYF . TRBV30 . TRBJ2-7
TGTGCCAGTTCTAGGACAGGGTATAGTGAAAAACTGTTTTTT CASSRTGYSEKLFF TRBD1 TRBV19 . TRBJ1-4
TGTGCCAGCAGCTTTAGCGGGAGGGCCGGGTACGAGCAGTACTTC CASSFSGRAGYEQYF TRBD2 TRBV28 . TRBJ2-7
TGTGCCAGCAGCCAAGAATCCAGTGGAGCCTACAATGAGCAGTTCTTC CASSQESSGAYNEQFF . TRBV4-2 . TRBJ2-1
TGCGCCAGCGGGCCGGGGTTCTACAATGAGCAGTTCTTC CASGPGFYNEQFF . TRBV5-1 . TRBJ2-1
TGTGCCAGCAGCTTCGGGCAGGGCGCGGGGGTGCAGTACTTC CASSFGQGAGVQYF TRBD2 TRBV7-9 few TRBJ2-7
TGTGCCAGCAGCAGGGGACGGGAGAGTGAAAAACACTATGGCTACACCTTC CASSRGRESEKHYGYTF . TRBV5-4 . TRBJ1-2
TGTGCCAGTAGTAGTGGCAGGCGAGGGAGCAATCAGCCCCAGCATTTT CASSSGRRGSNQPQHF . TRBV19 . TRBJ1-5
TGTGCCAGCAGCTTAGCTGGCAGGGGGAGCTCCTACGAGCAGTACTTC CASSLAGRGSSYEQYF TRBD1 TRBV7-8 . TRBJ2-7
TGTGCCACCAGCAGAGGACAGGGTTCCACCGGGGAGCTGTTTTTT CATSRGQGSTGELFF TRBD1 TRBV15 . TRBJ2-2